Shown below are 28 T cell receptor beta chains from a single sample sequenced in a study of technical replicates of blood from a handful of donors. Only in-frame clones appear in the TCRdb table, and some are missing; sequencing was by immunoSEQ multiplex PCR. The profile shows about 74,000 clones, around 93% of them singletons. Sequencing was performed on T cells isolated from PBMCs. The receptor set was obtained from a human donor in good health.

The DNA for the CDR3 is TGTGCCAGCAGTTTGTTTGGGGGGGGCTACGAGCAGTACTTC. Translated, it gives CASSLFGGGYEQYF. J is TRBJ2-7 and V is TRBV6-6, with TRBD2 identical over 7 bases. Trimming took 4 bases from V and 3 from J; bases not matched to a gene: 6. This CDR3 is built from 14 residues. Germline CDR1 MNHNY, CDR2 SVGAGI (reference sequence).

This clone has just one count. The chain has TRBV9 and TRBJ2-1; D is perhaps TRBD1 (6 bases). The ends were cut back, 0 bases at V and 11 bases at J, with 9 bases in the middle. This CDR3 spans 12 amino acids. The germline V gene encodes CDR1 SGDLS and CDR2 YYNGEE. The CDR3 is CASSVEGDKQFF. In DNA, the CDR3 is TGTGCCAGCAGCGTAGAGGGGGATAAGCAGTTCTTC.

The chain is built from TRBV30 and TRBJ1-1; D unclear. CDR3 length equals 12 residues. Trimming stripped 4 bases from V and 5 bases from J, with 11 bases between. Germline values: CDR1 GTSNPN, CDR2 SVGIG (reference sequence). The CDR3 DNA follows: TGTGCCTGGAATCGTGGGCGAACTGAAGCTTTCTTT. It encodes CAWNRGRTEAFF.

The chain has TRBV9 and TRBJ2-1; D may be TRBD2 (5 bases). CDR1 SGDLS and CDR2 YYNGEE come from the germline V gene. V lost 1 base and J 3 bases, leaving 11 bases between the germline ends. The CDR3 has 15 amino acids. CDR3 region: CASSVRETSYNEQFF. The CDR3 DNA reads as TGTGCCAGCAGCGTAAGGGAGACGAGCTACAATGAGCAGTTCTTC.

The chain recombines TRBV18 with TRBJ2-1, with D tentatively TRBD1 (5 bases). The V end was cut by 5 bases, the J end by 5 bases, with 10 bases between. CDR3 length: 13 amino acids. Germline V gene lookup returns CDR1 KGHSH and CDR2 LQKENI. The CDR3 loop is CASSSLRDNEQFF. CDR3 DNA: TGTGCCAGCTCATCCCTCAGGGACAATGAGCAGTTCTTC.

The CDR3 loop reads CASSLPDVDRGPGVDTQYF. The CDR3, as DNA: TGCGCCAGCAGCCTCCCTGACGTGGACAGGGGGCCGGGAGTAGATACGCAGTATTTT. The chain carries TRBV4-1 and TRBJ2-3; 11 bases are shared with TRBD1. The CDR3 sequence is 19 residues long. Germline CDR1 MGHRA, CDR2 YSYEKL. With V trimmed by 4 bases and J by 5 bases, 17 bases remained unmatched.

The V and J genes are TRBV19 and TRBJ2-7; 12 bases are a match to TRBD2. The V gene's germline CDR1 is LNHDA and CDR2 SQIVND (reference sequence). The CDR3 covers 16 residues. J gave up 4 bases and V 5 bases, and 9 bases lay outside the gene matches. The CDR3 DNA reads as TGTGCCAGTAGTGTCTTCGGGACTAGCGGGTGGTACGAGCAGTACTTC. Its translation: CASSVFGTSGWYEQYF.

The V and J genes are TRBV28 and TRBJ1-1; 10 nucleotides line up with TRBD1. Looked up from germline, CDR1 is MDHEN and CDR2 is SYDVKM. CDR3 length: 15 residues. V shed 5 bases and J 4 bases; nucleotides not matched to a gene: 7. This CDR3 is CASSLDRGRVTEAFF. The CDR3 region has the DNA TGTGCCAGCAGTCTTGACAGGGGGCGCGTCACTGAAGCTTTCTTT.

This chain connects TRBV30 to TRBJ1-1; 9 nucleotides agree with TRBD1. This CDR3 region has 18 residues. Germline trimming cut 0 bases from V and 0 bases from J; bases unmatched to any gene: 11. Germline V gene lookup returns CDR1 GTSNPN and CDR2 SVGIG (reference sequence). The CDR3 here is CAWSVRSGQGIMNTEAFF. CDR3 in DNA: TGTGCCTGGAGTGTACGGTCGGGACAGGGTATCATGAACACTGAAGCTTTCTTT.

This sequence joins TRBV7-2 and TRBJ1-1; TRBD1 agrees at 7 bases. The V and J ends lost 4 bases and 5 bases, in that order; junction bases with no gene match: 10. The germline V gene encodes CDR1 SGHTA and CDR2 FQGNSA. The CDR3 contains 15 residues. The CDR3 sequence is CASSSTGALRTEAFF. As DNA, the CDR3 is TGTGCCAGCAGCTCTACAGGGGCCCTGCGGACTGAAGCTTTCTTT. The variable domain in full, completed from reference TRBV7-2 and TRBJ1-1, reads GAGVSQSPSNKVTEKGKDVELRCDPISGHTALYWYRQSLGQGLEFLIYFQGNSAPDKSGLPSDRFSAERTGGSVSTLTIQRTQQEDSAVYLCASSSTGALRTEAFFGQGTRLTVV.

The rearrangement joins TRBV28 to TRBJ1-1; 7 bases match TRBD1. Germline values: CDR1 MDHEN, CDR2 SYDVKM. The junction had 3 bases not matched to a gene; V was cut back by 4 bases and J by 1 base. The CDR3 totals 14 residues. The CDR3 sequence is CASSSPGGNTEAFF. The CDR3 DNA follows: TGTGCCAGCAGTTCACCAGGGGGGAACACTGAAGCTTTCTTT.

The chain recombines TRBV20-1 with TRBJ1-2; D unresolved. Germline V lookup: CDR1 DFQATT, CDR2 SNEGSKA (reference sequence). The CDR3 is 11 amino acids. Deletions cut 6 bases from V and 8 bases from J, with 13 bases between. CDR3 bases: TGCAGTGCACCGGACTCTTTGGGCTACACCTTC. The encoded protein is CSAPDSLGYTF.

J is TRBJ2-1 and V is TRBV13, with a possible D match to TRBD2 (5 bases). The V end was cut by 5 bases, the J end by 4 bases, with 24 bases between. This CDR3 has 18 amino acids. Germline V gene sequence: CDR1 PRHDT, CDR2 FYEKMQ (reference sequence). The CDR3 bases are TGTGCCAGCAGCCAGCTTAGCGCCCGTCGCACCCCATACAATGAGCAGTTCTTC. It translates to CASSQLSARRTPYNEQFF.

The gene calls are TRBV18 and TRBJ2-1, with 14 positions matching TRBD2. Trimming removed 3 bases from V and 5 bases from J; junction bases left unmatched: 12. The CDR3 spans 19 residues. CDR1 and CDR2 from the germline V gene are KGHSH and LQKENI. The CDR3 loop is CASSPGLAGVGRFNNEQFF. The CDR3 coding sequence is TGTGCCAGCTCACCGGGACTAGCGGGAGTAGGGAGATTTAACAATGAGCAGTTCTTC.

CDR3 DNA sequence: TGTGCCAGCAGCCGACAGGGAGTTCGGGAGACCCAGTACTTC. It translates to CASSRQGVRETQYF. The chain carries TRBV7-6 and TRBJ2-5; 7 bases are a match to TRBD1. The germline CDR1 and CDR2 sequences are SGHVS and FNYEAQ. V dropped 5 bases and J dropped 5; count of bases not matched to a gene: 8. This CDR3 is built from 14 residues.

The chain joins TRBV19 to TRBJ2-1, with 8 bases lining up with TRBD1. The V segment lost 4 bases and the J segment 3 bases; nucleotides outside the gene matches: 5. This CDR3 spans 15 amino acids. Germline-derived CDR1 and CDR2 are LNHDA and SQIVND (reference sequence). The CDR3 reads CASSTGQGGYNEQFF. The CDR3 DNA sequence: TGTGCCAGTAGTACTGGACAGGGAGGCTACAATGAGCAGTTCTTC. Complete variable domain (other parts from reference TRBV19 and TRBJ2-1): DGGITQSPKYLFRKEGQNVTLSCEQNLNHDAMYWYRQDPGQGLRLIYYSQIVNDFQKGDIAEGYSVSREKKESFPLTVTSAQKNPTAFYLCASSTGQGGYNEQFFGPGTRLTVL.

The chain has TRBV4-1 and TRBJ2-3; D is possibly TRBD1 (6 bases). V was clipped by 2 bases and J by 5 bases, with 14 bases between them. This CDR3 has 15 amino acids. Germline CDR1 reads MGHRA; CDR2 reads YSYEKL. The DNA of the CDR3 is TGCGCCAGCAGCCAATACTCAGGGGCCCAAGATACGCAGTATTTT. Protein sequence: CASSQYSGAQDTQYF.

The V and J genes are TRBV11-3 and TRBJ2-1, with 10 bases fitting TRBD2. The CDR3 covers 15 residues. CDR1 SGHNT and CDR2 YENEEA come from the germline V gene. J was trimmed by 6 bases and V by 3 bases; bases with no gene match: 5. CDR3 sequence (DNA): TGTGCCAGCAGCTTTAGCGGGGGGAGGGCCAATGAGCAGTTCTTC. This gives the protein CASSFSGGRANEQFF.

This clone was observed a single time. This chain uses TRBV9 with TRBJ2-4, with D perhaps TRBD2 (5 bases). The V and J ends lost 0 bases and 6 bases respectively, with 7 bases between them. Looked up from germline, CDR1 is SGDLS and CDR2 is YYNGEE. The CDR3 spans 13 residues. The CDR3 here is CASSVGEGNIQYF. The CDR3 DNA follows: TGTGCCAGCAGCGTAGGAGAGGGAAACATTCAGTACTTC.

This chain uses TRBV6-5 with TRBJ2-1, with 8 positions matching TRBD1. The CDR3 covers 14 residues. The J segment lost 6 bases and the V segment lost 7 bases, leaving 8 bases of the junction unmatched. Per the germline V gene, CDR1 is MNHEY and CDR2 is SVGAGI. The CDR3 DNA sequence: TGTGCCAGCATCTCAGGACAGGGCCCCAATGAGCAGTTCTTC. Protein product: CASISGQGPNEQFF.

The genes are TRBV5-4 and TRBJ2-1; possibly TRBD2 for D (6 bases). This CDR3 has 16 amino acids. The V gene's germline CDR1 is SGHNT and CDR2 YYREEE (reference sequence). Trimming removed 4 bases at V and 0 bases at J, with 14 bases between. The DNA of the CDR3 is TGTGCCAGCAGCATAGGGGCGGGGAGCTCCTACAATGAGCAGTTCTTC. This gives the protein CASSIGAGSSYNEQFF.

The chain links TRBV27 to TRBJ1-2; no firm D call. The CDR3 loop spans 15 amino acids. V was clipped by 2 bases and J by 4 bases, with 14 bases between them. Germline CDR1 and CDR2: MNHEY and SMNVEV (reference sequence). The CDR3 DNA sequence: TGTGCCAGCAGTTTAACCCCGGGGAACTTCTATGGCTACACCTTC. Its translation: CASSLTPGNFYGYTF.

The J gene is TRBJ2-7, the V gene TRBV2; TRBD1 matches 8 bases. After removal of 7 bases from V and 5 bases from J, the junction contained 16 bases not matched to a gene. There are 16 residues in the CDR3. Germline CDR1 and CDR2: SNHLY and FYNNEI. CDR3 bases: TGTGCCAGCACCCTCTACCGGACAGGGTACATCGACGAGCAGTACTTC. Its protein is CASTLYRTGYIDEQYF. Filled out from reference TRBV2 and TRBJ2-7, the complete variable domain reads EPEVTQTPSHQVTQMGQEVILRCVPISNHLYFYWYRQILGQKVEFLVSFYNNEISEKSEIFDDQFSVERPDGSNFTLKIRSTKLEDSAMYFCASTLYRTGYIDEQYFGPGTRLTVT.

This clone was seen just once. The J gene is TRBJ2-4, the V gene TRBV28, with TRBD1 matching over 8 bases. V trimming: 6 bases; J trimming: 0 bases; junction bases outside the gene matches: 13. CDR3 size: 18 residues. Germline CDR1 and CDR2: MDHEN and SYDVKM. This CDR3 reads CASRPRGQGALAKNIQYF. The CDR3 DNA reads TGTGCCAGCAGACCCAGAGGACAGGGAGCCCTAGCCAAAAACATTCAGTACTTC. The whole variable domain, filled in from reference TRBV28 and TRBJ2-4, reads DVKVTQSSRYLVKRTGEKVFLECVQDMDHENMFWYRQDPGLGLRLIYFSYDVKMKEKGDIPEGYSVSREKKERFSLILESASTNQTSMYLCASRPRGQGALAKNIQYFGAGTRLSVL.

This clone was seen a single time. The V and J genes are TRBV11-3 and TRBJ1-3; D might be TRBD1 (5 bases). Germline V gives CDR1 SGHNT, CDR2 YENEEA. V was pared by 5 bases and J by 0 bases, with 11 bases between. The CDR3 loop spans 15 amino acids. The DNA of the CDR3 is TGTGCCAGCAGCCCATGGGACTACTCTGGAAACACCATATATTTT. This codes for CASSPWDYSGNTIYF.

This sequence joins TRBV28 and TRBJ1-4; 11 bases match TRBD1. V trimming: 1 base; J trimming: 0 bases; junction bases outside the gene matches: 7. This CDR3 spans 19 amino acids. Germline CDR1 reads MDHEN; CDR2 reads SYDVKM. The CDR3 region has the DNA TGTGCCAGCAGTTTATACCGGACAGGGGGCGCATCAACTAATGAAAAACTGTTTTTT. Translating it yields CASSLYRTGGASTNEKLFF.

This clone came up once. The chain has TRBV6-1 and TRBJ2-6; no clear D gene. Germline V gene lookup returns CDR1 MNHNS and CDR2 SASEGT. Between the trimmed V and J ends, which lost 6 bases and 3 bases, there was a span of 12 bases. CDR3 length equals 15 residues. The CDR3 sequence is CASSPRLGGANVLTF. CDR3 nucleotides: TGTGCCAGCAGCCCGCGTCTCGGTGGGGCCAACGTCCTGACTTTC.

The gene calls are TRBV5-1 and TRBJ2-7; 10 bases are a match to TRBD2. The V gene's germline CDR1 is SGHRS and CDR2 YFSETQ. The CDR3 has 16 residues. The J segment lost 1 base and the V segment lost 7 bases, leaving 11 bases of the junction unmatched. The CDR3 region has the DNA TGCGCCAGCCGTTCCGGGACTAGCGTGCTTTCCTACGAGCAGTACTTC. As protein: CASRSGTSVLSYEQYF.